These T cell receptor beta chains were read from a single sample in a study of beta chain features in type 1 diabetes. TCRdb keeps only in-frame clones here, not all; method: immunoSEQ multiplex PCR. Counted here are roughly 160,000 clones, roughly 8% occurring once; the ten biggest clones make up 0.5%. The sequenced sample was central memory CD4+ T cells from blood. The receptors shown here come from a man younger than 30 with type 1 diabetes. Both conserved end residues are part of each CDR3. D genes are given only for firm matches. Clone size is given for some rows only: seen once, a few or many times, or a class if the clone is expanded.

.	TRBV2	few	TRBJ1-1	CASYRLGSTEAFF	TGTGCCAGTTATAGACTGGGGAGCACTGAAGCTTTCTTT
TRBD2	TRBV5-6	.	TRBJ2-2	CASSVGALAKNTGELFF	TGTGCCAGCAGCGTCGGGGCACTAGCGAAAAACACCGGGGAGCTGTTTTTT
TRBD2	TRBV5-4	few	TRBJ2-5	CASMPGTAGGKETQYF	TGTGCCAGCATGCCGGGAACAGCGGGGGGAAAAGAGACCCAGTACTTC
TRBD1	TRBV27	.	TRBJ2-7	CASSGRDRKRWSYEQYF	TGTGCCAGCAGTGGCCGGGACAGAAAAAGGTGGTCCTACGAGCAGTACTTC
.	TRBV29-1	.	TRBJ2-3	CSAPSSPDTQYF	TGCAGCGCCCCTTCTAGCCCCGATACGCAGTATTTT
TRBD1	TRBV10-3	few	TRBJ1-2	CAIIPGQGIENPWRLTF	TGTGCCATCATCCCCGGACAGGGGATCGAAAATCCGTGGAGGCTCACCTTC
.	TRBV28	many	TRBJ2-4	CASSPRRTHQGYF	TGTGCCAGCAGCCCACGACGGACTCACCAAGGGTACTTC
TRBD1	TRBV5-6	.	TRBJ1-2	CASLDRGGYGYTF	TGTGCCAGCTTGGACAGGGGAGGCTATGGCTACACCTTC
.	TRBV19	few	TRBJ2-4	CASSIQGYGIQYF	TGTGCCAGTAGTATTCAGGGGTATGGCATTCAGTACTTC
TRBD2	TRBV5-4	.	TRBJ2-4	CASSSGGPDGQNIQYF	TGTGCCAGCAGCTCGGGAGGACCCGACGGACAAAACATTCAGTACTTC
.	TRBV19	.	TRBJ2-3	CASSDSAGTRPDTQYF	TGTGCCAGTAGCGACTCCGCCGGGACTCGCCCAGATACGCAGTATTTT
TRBD1	TRBV6-1	few	TRBJ2-2	CASSDLDRGINTGELFF	TGTGCCAGCAGTGACCTAGACAGGGGAATTAACACCGGGGAGCTGTTTTTT
TRBD2	TRBV19	.	TRBJ2-7	CASSRSGGSYEQYF	TGTGCCAGTAGCCGCAGCGGGGGTTCCTACGAGCAGTACTTC
.	TRBV4-1	few	TRBJ2-5	CASSQGHGQTQETQYF	TGCGCCAGCAGCCAAGGACATGGGCAGACCCAAGAGACCCAGTACTTC
.	TRBV4-1	few	TRBJ1-1	CASSQDRDNHMNTEAFF	TGCGCCAGCAGCCAAGATCGAGACAATCACATGAACACTGAAGCTTTCTTT
TRBD1	TRBV6-6	.	TRBJ1-1	CASSKPGQGTMQAFF	TGTGCCAGCAGTAAACCGGGACAGGGGACAATGCAAGCTTTCTTT
TRBD1	TRBV27	.	TRBJ1-2	CASSPRQGGNYGYTF	TGTGCCAGCAGTCCGAGACAGGGGGGTAACTATGGCTACACCTTC
TRBD1	TRBV27	.	TRBJ1-2	CASSLGGVDRGRGYTF	TGTGCCAGCAGTTTAGGGGGCGTCGACAGGGGTCGTGGCTACACCTTC
TRBD2	TRBV11-3	few	TRBJ2-3	CASSGLAGGTDTQYF	TGTGCCAGCAGCGGACTAGCGGGGGGCACAGATACGCAGTATTTT
.	TRBV7-2	few	TRBJ1-6	CASRYNRDPNSPLHF	TGTGCCAGCAGATACAACAGGGACCCGAATTCACCCCTCCACTTT
TRBD1	TRBV28	many	TRBJ2-5	CASSLLGQGGSQETQYF	TGTGCCAGCAGTTTATTAGGACAGGGCGGATCCCAAGAGACCCAGTACTTC
TRBD2	TRBV9	few	TRBJ2-1	CASSPGLAGNEQFF	TGTGCCAGCAGCCCCGGACTAGCGGGAAATGAGCAGTTCTTC
TRBD2	TRBV11-2	few	TRBJ2-7	CASSLRGAGGSSYEQYF	TGTGCCAGCAGCTTACGTGGAGCGGGGGGATCCTCCTACGAGCAGTACTTC
TRBD1	TRBV18	few	TRBJ2-7	CASSSGQVNEQYF	TGTGCCAGCTCATCAGGACAGGTCAACGAGCAGTACTTC
.	TRBV4-2	few	TRBJ1-5	CASSQDQQGWSNQPQHF	TGTGCCAGCAGCCAAGATCAACAGGGTTGGAGCAATCAGCCCCAGCATTTT
TRBD1	TRBV5-4	.	TRBJ1-1	CASSLSGTGDPMNTEAFF	TGTGCCAGCAGCTTGAGCGGGACAGGGGACCCCATGAACACTGAAGCTTTCTTT
TRBD1	TRBV6-5	.	TRBJ1-1	CASTATGRGTEAFF	TGTGCCAGCACCGCGACAGGGCGGGGCACTGAAGCTTTCTTT
.	TRBV2	.	TRBJ1-6	CASSVRVRDSPLHF	TGTGCCAGCAGTGTCAGGGTCCGAGATTCACCCCTCCACTTT
.	TRBV5-1	few	TRBJ1-2	CASSLSAGINYGYTF	TGCGCCAGCAGCTTGTCGGCAGGGATAAACTATGGCTACACCTTC
TRBD1	TRBV6-5	few	TRBJ1-1	CASSAGQGFSEAFF	TGTGCCAGCAGTGCCGGACAGGGGTTTTCTGAAGCTTTCTTT
TRBD2	TRBV27	.	TRBJ2-3	CASSLSKRGSTDTQYF	TGTGCCAGCAGTTTATCTAAGCGGGGGAGCACAGATACGCAGTATTTT
TRBD1	TRBV4-3	few	TRBJ1-3	CASSPGQGRINTIYF	TGCGCCAGCAGCCCCGGACAGGGGAGAATTAACACCATATATTTT
.	TRBV5-6	few	TRBJ2-3	CASSLDYATDTQYF	TGTGCCAGCAGCTTGGATTACGCGACAGATACGCAGTATTTT
TRBD1	TRBV28	few	TRBJ2-7	CASRSTGDEQYF	TGTGCCAGCAGAAGTACAGGGGACGAGCAGTACTTC
.	TRBV11-2	.	TRBJ1-1	CASSLAGEAFF	TGTGCCAGCAGCTTAGCAGGAGAAGCTTTCTTT
.	TRBV11-2	.	TRBJ2-7	CASSLDQADYEQYF	TGTGCCAGCAGCTTAGATCAGGCAGACTACGAGCAGTACTTC
TRBD2	TRBV11-2	.	TRBJ2-3	CASSGRLADTQYF	TGTGCCAGCAGCGGACGACTAGCTGATACGCAGTATTTT
TRBD1	TRBV5-4	few	TRBJ1-6	CASSLEGGAGSPLHF	TGTGCCAGCAGCTTAGAAGGGGGCGCAGGTTCACCCCTCCACTTT
TRBD2	TRBV4-1	.	TRBJ2-3	CASSQDPGGGGVSDTQYF	TGCGCCAGCAGCCAAGATCCGGGAGGGGGAGGAGTGTCAGATACGCAGTATTTT
.	TRBV30	many	TRBJ2-3	CAWSQGRDTQYF	TGTGCCTGGAGCCAGGGGAGAGATACGCAGTATTTT
.	TRBV6-5	.	TRBJ2-1	CASNTGQHNEQFF	TGTGCCAGCAATACCGGACAGCACAATGAGCAGTTCTTC
.	TRBV7-8	.	TRBJ2-5	CASSLQGQAETQYF	TGTGCCAGCAGCTTACAGGGTCAGGCAGAGACCCAGTACTTC
TRBD1	TRBV5-6	few	TRBJ2-7	CASSAGQGTPLRGPYEQYF	TGTGCCAGCAGCGCCGGACAGGGAACCCCCCTACGGGGCCCCTACGAGCAGTACTTC
.	TRBV4-3	.	TRBJ1-1	CASSQVQAVTEAFF	TGCGCCAGCAGCCAAGTTCAGGCCGTCACTGAAGCTTTCTTT
.	TRBV16	few	TRBJ1-2	CASSQFQGEFNYGYTF	TGTGCCAGCAGCCAATTCCAAGGAGAATTTAACTATGGCTACACCTTC
.	TRBV29-1	few	TRBJ2-1	CSVVPEYNEQFF	TGCAGCGTTGTGCCTGAGTACAATGAGCAGTTCTTC
.	TRBV5-1	few	TRBJ1-2	CASSSPAGDYGYTF	TGCGCCAGCAGCTCCCCGGCAGGGGACTATGGCTACACCTTC
TRBD2	TRBV28	few	TRBJ2-1	CASSLLSGAYNEQFF	TGTGCCAGCAGTTTATTGAGCGGGGCTTACAATGAGCAGTTCTTC
TRBD2	TRBV2	few	TRBJ2-1	CASSRLAGGRNEQFF	TGTGCCAGCAGCCGTCTAGCGGGGGGCCGCAATGAGCAGTTCTTC